A single sample is the source of the 20 T cell receptor beta chains below, sequenced in a study of T cell changes during pregnancy in multiple sclerosis. Libraries were prepared by immunoSEQ multiplex PCR; TCRdb keeps only in-frame clonotypes and omits some of them. The table records 40,000 or so clones, more than 75% of them present only once. The source was CD8+ T cells from peripheral blood mononuclear cells, collected in the third trimester of pregnancy. The receptors originated from a female donor with multiple sclerosis, enrolled in a pregnancy study.

The chain combines TRBV15 with TRBJ1-5; TRBD1 matches at 7 bases. Trimming took 3 bases from V and 0 from J; bases not matched to a gene: 2. The CDR3 has 15 amino acids. Germline V gene data show CDR1 as LNHNV and CDR2 as YYDKDF (reference sequence). The CDR3 sequence: CATSSWDSSNQPQHF. CDR3 nucleotides: TGTGCCACCAGCAGTTGGGACAGTAGCAATCAGCCCCAGCATTTT.

The V call is TRBV6-1, the J call TRBJ2-1, with 12 bases that match TRBD1. The CDR3 is 16 residues long. The trim removed 3 bases at V and 8 bases at J, leaving 8 bases unmatched. Germline loops: CDR1 MNHNS, CDR2 SASEGT. The CDR3 nucleotides are TGTGCCAGCAGTGAGGAGGGGACAGGGGGCGCCGATGAGCAGTTCTTC. Its protein is CASSEEGTGGADEQFF.

This clone was counted a few times. As DNA, the CDR3 is TGTGCCAGCAGTGAAATGACGGGGGGCTTCGACGAGCAGTACTTC. Its translation: CASSEMTGGFDEQYF. The chain joins TRBV6-1 to TRBJ2-7; maybe TRBD2 (7 bases). The ends were cut back, 2 bases at V and 5 bases at J, with 16 bases in the middle. The CDR3 covers 15 residues. In germline, CDR1 is MNHNS, CDR2 SASEGT.

The J gene is TRBJ1-5, the V gene TRBV6-4; D remains unclear. Germline V gives CDR1 MRHNA, CDR2 SNTAGT. This CDR3 has 13 residues. V was cut by 4 bases and J by 0 bases, with 4 bases left in between. The DNA of the CDR3 is TGTGCCAGCAGTGCCAGTAGCAATCAGCCCCAGCATTTT. This translates into CASSASSNQPQHF.

This clone was observed a few times. The chain is built from TRBV28 and TRBJ2-2; 8 bases are shared with TRBD1. The V and J ends lost 6 bases and 4 bases, in that order; junction bases with no gene match: 13. This CDR3 has 17 residues. Per the germline V gene, CDR1 is MDHEN and CDR2 is SYDVKM. CDR3 region: CASREAQGARVTGELFF. The CDR3 DNA is TGTGCCAGCAGAGAAGCCCAGGGGGCGCGAGTCACCGGGGAGCTGTTTTTT.

This chain joins TRBV7-9 and TRBJ2-7, with TRBD2 matching 7 bases. V lost 1 base and J lost 2; bases outside the gene matches: 5. The CDR3 sequence is 15 residues long. Germline V gives CDR1 SEHNR, CDR2 FQNEAQ (reference sequence). The CDR3 nucleotides are TGTGCCAGCAGCTTAGTAACGGGGGGACCCTACGAGCAGTACTTC. Translation: CASSLVTGGPYEQYF. Combining the CDR3 with reference TRBV7-9 and TRBJ2-7 gives the whole variable domain DTGVSQNPRHKITKRGQNVTFRCDPISEHNRLYWYRQTLGQGPEFLTYFQNEAQLEKSRLLSDRFSAERPKGSFSTLEIQRTEQGDSAMYLCASSLVTGGPYEQYFGPGTRLTVT.

CDR3 sequence reads: CASSLRQSTDTQYF. In DNA form, the CDR3 reads TGTGCCAGCAGCTTGCGACAGAGCACAGATACGCAGTATTTT. The chain links TRBV5-4 to TRBJ2-3, with D possibly being TRBD1 (5 bases). Germline V lookup: CDR1 SGHNT, CDR2 YYREEE (reference sequence). This CDR3 has 14 residues. V gave up 1 base and J gave up 0 bases, with 6 bases separating them.

The rearrangement links TRBV13 to TRBJ2-5, with a weak D call TRBD1 (6 bases). The germline CDR1 and CDR2 sequences are PRHDT and FYEKMQ (reference sequence). Trimming cost V 1 base and J 5 bases, with 8 bases left between them. The CDR3 covers 13 residues. CDR3: CASSLDRVETQYF. In DNA, the CDR3 is TGTGCCAGCAGCTTAGACAGGGTGGAGACCCAGTACTTC.

This rearrangement joins TRBV28 to TRBJ1-6; 9 bases agree with TRBD1. The germline CDR1 and CDR2 sequences are MDHEN and SYDVKM. The CDR3 is made up of 16 amino acids. With 5 bases clipped from V and 5 bases from J, the junction kept 7 bases outside the gene matches. The CDR3 is CASSLYRGLNNSPLHF. CDR3 DNA: TGTGCCAGCAGTCTCTACAGGGGGCTTAATAATTCACCCCTCCACTTT.

In DNA form, the CDR3 reads TGTGCCAGCAGCCTCGACAGCGACACTGAAGCTTTCTTT. Residues: CASSLDSDTEAFF. The chain uses TRBV7-8 and TRBJ1-1; perhaps TRBD1 as D (5 bases). This CDR3 spans 13 amino acids. The V gene lost 5 bases and the J gene lost 3 bases, with 10 bases spanning the gap. The germline V gene has CDR1 SGHVS and CDR2 FQNEAQ.

There are a few counts of this clone. The chain carries TRBV2 and TRBJ1-1; possible D gene TRBD1, 6 bases. The CDR3 has 15 amino acids. V lost 4 bases and J lost 5, with 17 bases in between. Germline V gene data show CDR1 as SNHLY and CDR2 as FYNNEI. The CDR3 sequence is CASSGWGQQGTEAFF. The CDR3 nucleotides are TGTGCCAGCAGTGGGTGGGGGCAGCAGGGTACTGAAGCTTTCTTT.

This chain links TRBV7-8 with TRBJ1-2, with 7 bases fitting TRBD1. The V and J ends lost 4 bases and 1 base, in that order; junction bases with no gene match: 9. This CDR3 comprises 16 residues. Germline values: CDR1 SGHVS, CDR2 FQNEAQ. This CDR3 reads CASSWGQRTDNYGYTF. The CDR3 region has the DNA TGTGCCAGCAGCTGGGGACAGAGAACCGATAACTATGGCTACACCTTC.

The chain combines TRBV9 with TRBJ1-2; TRBD1 might be the D (5 bases). The CDR3 sequence is 13 residues long. The V end was cut by 0 bases, the J end by 5 bases, with 8 bases between. In germline, CDR1 is SGDLS, CDR2 YYNGEE. This CDR3 is CASSVGGGYGYTF. The CDR3 DNA sequence: TGTGCCAGCAGCGTAGGCGGGGGATATGGCTACACCTTC.

The gene calls are TRBV14 and TRBJ2-7; D is unclear. The CDR3 length is 13 residues. Germline V gene data show CDR1 as SGHDN and CDR2 as FVKESK. Trimming stripped 1 base from V and 3 bases from J, with 7 bases between. The CDR3, as DNA: TGTGCCAGCAGCCAAGTAATAGACTACGAGCAGTACTTC. Protein sequence: CASSQVIDYEQYF.

The chain employs TRBV7-2 and TRBJ2-7; the D gene is possibly TRBD1 (6 bases). The CDR3 sequence is 16 residues long. V dropped 8 bases and J dropped 5 bases, with 25 bases sitting between them. Germline V gene data show CDR1 as SGHTA and CDR2 as FQGNSA. In DNA, the CDR3 is TGTGCCAGCTGCCATCAAGAGCCCTGTGGACAGCACGAGCAGTACTTC. This translates into CASCHQEPCGQHEQYF.

The chain combines TRBV10-3 with TRBJ2-7; 8 nucleotides align to TRBD2. J was trimmed by 0 bases and V by 4 bases; bases with no gene match: 8. CDR1 is ENHRY and CDR2 is SYGVKD in the germline V gene. The CDR3 contains 16 residues. CDR3 in DNA: TGTGCCATCAGTGGTCTCCGGGGGGGGACCTCCTACGAGCAGTACTTC. Amino acid sequence: CAISGLRGGTSYEQYF.

The rearrangement joins TRBV6-6 to TRBJ2-2, with 12 bases matching TRBD2. Germline V gives CDR1 MNHNY, CDR2 SVGAGI (reference sequence). The CDR3 runs to 16 residues. V was pared by 6 bases and J by 5 bases, with 7 bases of the junction left unmatched. The CDR3 DNA sequence: TGTGCCAGCAGGGACTCTAGCGGGGGGGAAACCGGGGAGCTGTTTTTT. This encodes CASRDSSGGETGELFF.

This clone was observed a few times. V usage is TRBV19 and J usage is TRBJ1-6; D is ambiguous. The V end lost 1 base, the J end lost 7 bases, and 11 bases lay between the germline ends. Germline V CDR1 and CDR2: LNHDA, SQIVND (reference sequence). The CDR3 has 15 amino acids. The CDR3 sequence is CASSIAARSNSPLHF. The CDR3 DNA is TGTGCCAGTAGTATAGCGGCCAGGTCAAATTCACCCCTCCACTTT.

The V and J genes are TRBV7-9 and TRBJ2-7; D is undetermined. Germline CDR1 SEHNR, CDR2 FQNEAQ (reference sequence). V was pared by 5 bases and J by 3 bases, with 14 bases between. The CDR3 covers 14 residues. The CDR3 reads CASSPNGPDYEQYF. The DNA for the CDR3 is TGTGCCAGCAGCCCAAATGGGCCAGACTACGAGCAGTACTTC.

This clone has a single count. The chain carries TRBV5-6 and TRBJ1-2; D is ambiguous. The germline V gene has CDR1 SGHDT and CDR2 YYEEEE. The CDR3 runs 13 residues. Trimming removed 0 bases from V and 7 bases from J, with 10 bases in between. The CDR3 nucleotides read TGTGCCAGCAGCTTGGCCGGTCCTCGTGGCTACACCTTC. Translation gives CASSLAGPRGYTF. Using reference TRBV5-6 and TRBJ1-2 for the parts outside the CDR3, the full variable domain is DAGVTQSPTHLIKTRGQQVTLRCSPKSGHDTVSWYQQALGQGPQFIFQYYEEEERQRGNFPDRFSGHQFPNYSSELNVNALLLGDSALYLCASSLAGPRGYTFGSGTRLTVV.